Below, 27 T cell receptor beta chains from the same sample are listed, as sequenced in a study of blood T cell repertoires in COVID-19. The method was immunoSEQ multiplex PCR; TCRdb's version includes in-frame clones alone and lacks a portion of them. The table includes more than 150,000 clones, just under 90% detected once. The source material was peripheral blood. Receptor source: a woman aged 18-29 years who had recovered from COVID-19.

The gene calls are TRBV7-9 and TRBJ1-1; D ambiguous. Trimming left V 5 bases short and J 4 bases short, with 8 bases between. The CDR3 covers 12 residues. Germline assignment: CDR1 SEHNR and CDR2 FQNEAQ (reference sequence). CDR3 bases: TGTGCCAGCAGCCTCTCAGGCACTGAAGCTTTCTTT. Its translation: CASSLSGTEAFF. Using reference TRBV7-9 and TRBJ1-1 for the parts outside the CDR3, the full variable domain is DTGVSQNPRHKITKRGQNVTFRCDPISEHNRLYWYRQTLGQGPEFLTYFQNEAQLEKSRLLSDRFSAERPKGSFSTLEIQRTEQGDSAMYLCASSLSGTEAFFGQGTRLTVV.

This clone has only one observation. V is TRBV7-3 and J is TRBJ2-1, with D unclear. The length of the CDR3 is 16 residues. CDR1 and CDR2 from the germline V gene are SGHTA and FQGTGA. V was trimmed by 2 bases and J by 0 bases, leaving 11 bases between them. As DNA, the CDR3 is TGTGCCAGCAGCTTATTCGGAGAGATCTCCTACAATGAGCAGTTCTTC. It specifies CASSLFGEISYNEQFF. Looking up the rest from reference TRBV7-3 and TRBJ2-1 gives the full variable domain: GAGVSQTPSNKVTEKGKYVELRCDPISGHTALYWYRQSLGQGPEFLIYFQGTGAADDSGLPNDRFFAVRPEGSVSTLKIQRTERGDSAVYLCASSLFGEISYNEQFFGPGTRLTVL.

The CDR3 DNA follows: TGTGCCACCAGTGAAGGGACAGGGATGGATGAAAAACTGTTTTTT. It translates to CATSEGTGMDEKLFF. The chain combines TRBV24-1 with TRBJ1-4, with 9 bases aligning to TRBD1. Germline V gene data show CDR1 as KGHDR and CDR2 as SFDVKD. The CDR3 extends over 15 amino acids. With 4 bases clipped from V and 6 bases from J, the junction kept 5 bases outside the gene matches.

This clone has only a few counts. V usage is TRBV18 and J usage is TRBJ1-3; 8 positions match TRBD1. CDR1 is KGHSH, CDR2 LQKENI, per germline. J was trimmed by 2 bases and V by 6 bases; bases with no gene match: 3. The CDR3 totals 14 residues. The CDR3 DNA reads as TGTGCCAGCTCGGTGGGACAGGCTGGAAACACCATATATTTT. Amino acid sequence: CASSVGQAGNTIYF.

This chain uses TRBV25-1 with TRBJ1-5; 10 bases agree with TRBD1. Germline CDR1 and CDR2: MGHDK and SYGVNS. After removal of 1 base from V and 4 bases from J, the junction contained 4 bases not matched to a gene. CDR3 length: 16 amino acids. In DNA, the CDR3 is TGTGCCAGCAGTGAATGGGGACAGGGGCAGAATCAGCCCCAGCATTTT. Translated: CASSEWGQGQNQPQHF.

The chain combines TRBV9 with TRBJ1-6, with a possible D match to TRBD1 (5 bases). This CDR3 comprises 15 residues. CDR1 is SGDLS, CDR2 YYNGEE, per germline. V was trimmed by 2 bases and J by 7 bases, leaving 13 bases between them. CDR3 bases: TGTGCCAGCAGCGTCTATGACAGCCCCAATTCACCCCTCCACTTT. Amino acid sequence: CASSVYDSPNSPLHF. The full variable domain, its missing parts supplied by reference TRBV9 and TRBJ1-6, is DSGVTQTPKHLITATGQRVTLRCSPRSGDLSVYWYQQSLDQGLQFLIQYYNGEERAKGNILERFSAQQFPDLHSELNLSSLELGDSALYFCASSVYDSPNSPLHFGNGTRLTVT.

This clone has a handful of counts. The chain joins TRBV5-1 to TRBJ1-1; 7 bases fit TRBD1. The CDR3 has 14 amino acids. J lost 9 bases, V lost 0 bases, and 8 bases had no gene match. Germline V CDR1 and CDR2: SGHRS, YFSETQ. CDR3 coding DNA: TGCGCCAGCAGCTTGGTATCCCCGGGACAGCAAGCTTTCTTT. It encodes CASSLVSPGQQAFF.

The V and J genes are TRBV27 and TRBJ1-1; D gene uncertain. The V end lost 3 bases, the J end lost 4 bases, and 9 bases lay between the germline ends. Germline CDR1 and CDR2: MNHEY and SMNVEV (reference sequence). The CDR3 is 13 amino acids. CDR3 nucleotides: TGTGCCAGCAGTTTGGTTTCGGGCACTGAAGCTTTCTTT. Amino acids: CASSLVSGTEAFF.

V is TRBV7-3 and J is TRBJ2-2; the D gene is possibly TRBD2 (6 bases). This CDR3 is built from 16 residues. Between the trimmed V and J ends, which lost 2 bases and 6 bases, there was a span of 16 bases. CDR1 and CDR2 (germline): SGHTA, FQGTGA. The CDR3 protein is CASSLAPGWGAGELFF. CDR3 bases: TGTGCCAGCAGCTTAGCGCCGGGATGGGGGGCCGGGGAGCTGTTTTTT. Looking up the rest from reference TRBV7-3 and TRBJ2-2 gives the full variable domain: GAGVSQTPSNKVTEKGKYVELRCDPISGHTALYWYRQSLGQGPEFLIYFQGTGAADDSGLPNDRFFAVRPEGSVSTLKIQRTERGDSAVYLCASSLAPGWGAGELFFGEGSRLTVL.

The rearrangement uses TRBV10-3 and TRBJ2-7; 8 bases match TRBD1. Per the germline V gene, CDR1 is ENHRY and CDR2 is SYGVKD. The CDR3 is 14 amino acids. Losses at the gene ends were 2 bases for V and 4 bases for J; bases not matched to a gene: 4. This CDR3 is CAISEPGQVYEQYV. The CDR3 DNA reads as TGTGCCATCAGTGAGCCGGGACAGGTGTACGAGCAGTACGTC.

This clone appeared a few times. The chain combines TRBV5-1 with TRBJ1-4, with TRBD1 identical over 7 bases. The V and J ends lost 4 bases and 8 bases, in that order; junction bases with no gene match: 11. Germline V CDR1 and CDR2: SGHRS, YFSETQ. The CDR3 is made up of 15 amino acids. The CDR3 loop is CASSPAEGAREKLFF. As DNA, the CDR3 is TGCGCCAGCAGCCCCGCAGAGGGGGCGAGGGAAAAACTGTTTTTT.

The chain couples TRBV5-1 to TRBJ2-1, with 9 bases fitting TRBD1. The CDR3 spans 14 residues. V was pared by 3 bases and J by 3 bases, with 1 base of the junction left unmatched. Per germline, CDR1 SGHRS and CDR2 YFSETQ. The CDR3 DNA reads as TGCGCCAGCAGCTGGACAGGGGACTACAATGAGCAGTTCTTC. It is translated as CASSWTGDYNEQFF.

The rearrangement uses TRBV7-9 and TRBJ1-1; possible D gene TRBD1, 6 bases. Germline lookup yields CDR1 SEHNR and CDR2 FQNEAQ (reference sequence). The CDR3 is 13 amino acids. Trimming removed 5 bases at V and 3 bases at J, with 10 bases between. CDR3: CASSLPGDTEAFF. Here the CDR3 DNA reads TGTGCCAGCAGCCTTCCAGGGGACACTGAAGCTTTCTTT.

The rearrangement joins TRBV11-1 to TRBJ1-6; weak D call: TRBD1 (5 bases). V lost 2 bases to trimming and J lost 7 bases, with 9 bases between them. CDR1 is SGHAT, CDR2 FQDESV, per germline (reference sequence). The CDR3 extends over 14 amino acids. The CDR3 is CASSLRGENSPLHF. DNA of the CDR3: TGTGCCAGCAGCTTAAGGGGCGAGAATTCACCCCTCCACTTT. The full variable domain, rest sourced from reference TRBV11-1 and TRBJ1-6, is EAEVAQSPRYKITEKSQAVAFWCDPISGHATLYWYRQILGQGPELLVQFQDESVVDDSQLPKDRFSAERLKGVDSTLKIQPAELGDSAMYLCASSLRGENSPLHFGNGTRLTVT.

The chain uses TRBV9 and TRBJ1-2; D is perhaps TRBD1 (5 bases). The germline V gene has CDR1 SGDLS and CDR2 YYNGEE. The CDR3 runs to 13 residues. V lost 5 bases and J lost 4, with 12 bases in between. The CDR3 DNA sequence: TGTGCCAGCAGTGGGGCCTCCCCCTATGGCTACACCTTC. Its translation is CASSGASPYGYTF.

CDR3 coding DNA: TGTGCCAGCAGTTACGGGGGACTTAGGCTCCAAGAGACCCAGTACTTC. Its translation is CASSYGGLRLQETQYF. The V call is TRBV6-5, the J call TRBJ2-5, with a possible D match to TRBD2 (6 bases). Trimming removed 2 bases from V and 1 base from J, with 14 bases in between. The CDR3 totals 16 residues. Germline V gene data show CDR1 as MNHEY and CDR2 as SVGAGI.

This chain joins TRBV5-6 and TRBJ2-3, with TRBD1 matching 7 bases. The CDR3 spans 16 residues. V was clipped by 1 base and J by 0 bases; unmatched bases: 5. From germline, CDR1 is SGHDT and CDR2 YYEEEE. The CDR3 bases are TGTGCCAGCAGCTTGTCTCGGGACAGCAGCACAGATACGCAGTATTTT. Amino acid sequence: CASSLSRDSSTDTQYF.

V usage is TRBV29-1 and J usage is TRBJ2-3, with 7 bases matching TRBD1. Germline CDR1 reads SQVTM; CDR2 reads ANQGSEA. The V and J ends lost 4 bases and 0 bases, in that order; junction bases with no gene match: 4. The CDR3 covers 14 residues. The CDR3 here is CSVGGQASTDTQYF. The CDR3 DNA reads as TGCAGCGTTGGTGGACAGGCGAGCACAGATACGCAGTATTTT.

In its sample, this clone was seen once. The chain is built from TRBV4-1 and TRBJ1-1; D not certain. This CDR3 comprises 15 residues. V lost 4 bases to trimming and J lost 5 bases, with 17 bases between them. The V gene's germline CDR1 is MGHRA and CDR2 YSYEKL. For the CDR3, the DNA is TGCGCCAGCAGCCTCACGACGGGAAGTCTGACTGAAGCTTTCTTT. This encodes CASSLTTGSLTEAFF.

This chain connects TRBV9 to TRBJ2-3; 8 bases are a match to TRBD2. This CDR3 is built from 15 residues. The junction had 5 bases not matched to a gene; V was cut back by 1 base and J by 4 bases. Germline CDR1 and CDR2: SGDLS and YYNGEE. Here the CDR3 DNA reads TGTGCCAGCAGCGTACGGGAGGGGGGGTCAGATACGCAGTATTTT. Translated: CASSVREGGSDTQYF.

The rearrangement links TRBV3-1 (or the pseudogene TRBV3-2) to TRBJ1-5, with D perhaps TRBD1 (5 bases). V was trimmed by 4 bases and J by 4 bases, leaving 8 bases between them. Per the germline V gene, CDR1 is LGHDT and CDR2 is YNNKEL (reference sequence). This CDR3 region has 13 residues. This CDR3 is CASSRDRNQPQHF. The CDR3 nucleotides read TGTGCCAGCAGCCGAGACAGAAATCAGCCCCAGCATTTT.

V and J are TRBV3-1 (or the pseudogene TRBV3-2) and TRBJ2-1, with D possibly being TRBD1 (6 bases). The V end was cut by 5 bases, the J end by 7 bases, with 18 bases between. The germline CDR1 and CDR2 sequences are LGHDT and YNNKEL (reference sequence). This CDR3 spans 15 amino acids. CDR3 in DNA: TGTGCCAGCAGCGAGGGGGTCGGACGAGTGAATGAGCAGTTCTTC. This sequence encodes CASSEGVGRVNEQFF.

This rearrangement joins TRBV9 to TRBJ2-2; D perhaps matches TRBD2 (6 bases). The CDR3 has 16 amino acids. CDR1 is SGDLS and CDR2 is YYNGEE in the germline V gene. Trimming cost V 4 bases and J 5 bases, with 18 bases left between them. In DNA form, the CDR3 reads TGTGCCAGCAGCCCCCCGAGTGGCGCGGGGACCGGGGAGCTGTTTTTT. The encoded protein is CASSPPSGAGTGELFF.

The V and J genes are TRBV2 and TRBJ2-2, with 8 bases aligning to TRBD1. CDR3 length: 14 amino acids. Germline V CDR1 and CDR2: SNHLY, FYNNEI. With 4 bases clipped from V and 7 bases from J, the junction kept 5 bases outside the gene matches. The DNA of the CDR3 is TGTGCCAGCAGTGGGACAGGGCGCGGCGGGGAGCTGTTTTTT. Translating gives CASSGTGRGGELFF.

V gene TRBV20-1 combines with J gene TRBJ1-5; no definite D call. Per germline, CDR1 DFQATT and CDR2 SNEGSKA (reference sequence). The CDR3 covers 15 residues. The V end was cut by 4 bases, the J end by 9 bases, with 22 bases between. CDR3 sequence reads: CSAIDDRHASRPQHF. The DNA for the CDR3 is TGCAGTGCTATTGACGATAGACACGCTAGCCGGCCCCAGCATTTT.

This sequence joins TRBV7-9 and TRBJ2-2; maybe TRBD1 (5 bases). Trimming shortened V by 6 bases and J by 3 bases, and 20 bases separated the two germline ends. The CDR3 covers 17 residues. The germline gives CDR1 SEHNR, CDR2 FQNEAQ (reference sequence). CDR3 region: CASRLKLLIGDTGELFF. The CDR3 DNA sequence: TGTGCCAGCAGGCTTAAGCTTCTCATAGGGGACACCGGGGAGCTGTTTTTT.

The chain employs TRBV4-2 and TRBJ2-6; D call uncertain. This CDR3 contains 14 residues. Per the germline V gene, CDR1 is LGHNA and CDR2 is YNFKEQ. Between the trimmed V and J ends, which lost 5 bases and 1 base, there was a span of 6 bases. CDR3 nucleotide sequence: TGTGCCAGCAGCTCATCATCTGGGGCCAACGTCCTGACTTTC. It is translated as CASSSSSGANVLTF.